The 18 T cell receptor beta chains presented below share a single source sample, sequenced in a study of metastatic and nonmetastatic thyroid tumors (dated by TCRdb to 2020 to 2022). Library creation used PCR. The run used an Illumina HiSeq 4000. Using fastp at Q25 and MiXCR, TCRdb reprocessed the public reads and kept productive beta chains. This sample comprises 89,000 or so clones, approximately 9% of them detected only once. Of the sample, approximately 8.8% is held by the ten largest clones. No patient had received any treatment before thyroid surgery. The sequenced sample was blood. Receptors were obtained from a female donor with papillary thyroid cancer or a benign thyroid nodule (not recorded which). Some clones in this sample may be carry-over from other donors' samples.

Many counts were recorded for this clone. J is TRBJ1-2 and V is TRBV20-1; TRBD1 might be the D (6 bases). The CDR3 is 12 residues long. V was shortened by 6 bases and J by 6 bases, with 14 bases between the two germline ends. CDR1 and CDR2 from the germline V gene are DFQATT and SNEGSKA (reference sequence). The CDR3 DNA reads TGCAGTGCAGGCGCAGGGGCCGATGGCTACACCTTC. The encoded protein is CSAGAGADGYTF.

This clone has at least ten counts. The chain combines TRBV15 with TRBJ1-6; unclear D gene. The CDR3 totals 12 residues. V lost 0 bases, J lost 12 bases, and 6 bases lay in between. Germline CDR1 LNHNV, CDR2 YYDKDF (reference sequence). Written as DNA, the CDR3 is TGTGCCACCAGCAGAGATAAGTTACCCCTCCACTTT. Residues: CATSRDKLPLHF.

This clone was counted only a few times. The chain joins TRBV14 to TRBJ1-4; no reliable D call. Per germline, CDR1 SGHDN and CDR2 FVKESK. The CDR3 is 13 amino acids. V was clipped by 4 bases and J by 7 bases, with 10 bases between them. The CDR3 protein is CASSLLRGEKLFF. The CDR3, as DNA: TGTGCCAGCAGCCTTCTCCGAGGTGAAAAACTGTTTTTT.

This clone was observed at least ten times. The V call is TRBV4-1, the J call TRBJ1-5; no definite D call. V was shortened by 0 bases and J by 0 bases, with 6 bases between the two germline ends. Looked up from germline, CDR1 is MGHRA and CDR2 is YSYEKL. The CDR3 consists of 15 residues. In DNA form, the CDR3 reads TGCGCCAGCAGCCAAGAATGGGTTAGCAATCAGCCCCAGCATTTT. Protein product: CASSQEWVSNQPQHF.

The chain links TRBV9 to TRBJ2-7; TRBD1 agrees at 7 bases. V shed 4 bases and J 0 bases; nucleotides not matched to a gene: 4. Looked up from germline, CDR1 is SGDLS and CDR2 is YYNGEE. The CDR3 is made up of 14 amino acids. The CDR3: CASSPTGISYEQYF. CDR3 bases: TGTGCCAGCAGCCCGACAGGGATCTCCTACGAGCAGTACTTC. The full variable domain, its missing parts supplied by reference TRBV9 and TRBJ2-7, is DSGVTQTPKHLITATGQRVTLRCSPRSGDLSVYWYQQSLDQGLQFLIQYYNGEERAKGNILERFSAQQFPDLHSELNLSSLELGDSALYFCASSPTGISYEQYFGPGTRLTVT.

This clone was recorded at least ten times. The chain carries TRBV6-1 and TRBJ2-7; D gene unclear. V was trimmed by 6 bases and J by 6 bases, leaving 6 bases between them. The CDR3 length is 10 residues. CDR1 and CDR2 from the germline V gene are MNHNS and SASEGT. The CDR3 spells CASRRLEQYF. In nucleotides, the CDR3 is TGTGCCAGCAGGCGCCTCGAGCAGTACTTC.

Many counts were recorded for this clone. The V call is TRBV11-2, the J call TRBJ2-7, with D perhaps TRBD2 (5 bases). Per germline, CDR1 SGHAT and CDR2 FQNNGV. The CDR3 is made up of 12 amino acids. Trimming cost V 5 bases and J 4 bases, with 9 bases left between them. Written as DNA, the CDR3 is TGTGCCAGCAGCCCGACGGGATACGAGCAGTACTTC. Translating it yields CASSPTGYEQYF.

This clone appeared many times. In nucleotides, the CDR3 is TGTGCCAGCAGCTTGGACAGGGGGCAAAAACTGTTTTTT. Its translation is CASSLDRGQKLFF. The J gene is TRBJ1-4, the V gene TRBV5-6; the match to TRBD1 covers 9 bases. CDR3 length equals 13 residues. Germline values: CDR1 SGHDT, CDR2 YYEEEE. V lost 0 bases to trimming and J lost 9 bases; unmatched junction nucleotides: 0.

This clone was seen more than once but under ten times. In DNA form, the CDR3 reads TGTGCCAGTAGGACATCTGGAAACACCATATATTTT. This gives the protein CASRTSGNTIYF. The chain links TRBV19 to TRBJ1-3; D is unclear. Germline CDR1 LNHDA, CDR2 SQIVND (reference sequence). Trimming shortened V by 6 bases and J by 1 base, and 4 bases separated the two germline ends. The CDR3 is 12 amino acids.

Concerning this clone: A read error is possible here, since a much larger clone lies one base away. This chain connects TRBV15 to TRBJ2-1, with 12 bases lining up with TRBD2. The CDR3 has 18 amino acids. The germline gives CDR1 LNHNV, CDR2 YYDKDF (reference sequence). CDR3 nucleotide sequence: TGTGCCACCAGCAGAGAGGGGGGACTAGCGGGTTCCTACAATGAGCAGTCCTTC. This encodes CATSREGGLAGSYNEQSF.

The chain has TRBV7-3 and TRBJ2-3, with D maybe TRBD2 (6 bases). V gave up 1 base and J gave up 4 bases, with 15 bases separating them. Germline values: CDR1 SGHTA, CDR2 FQGTGA. This CDR3 has 16 amino acids. CDR3 nucleotides: TGTGCCAGCAGCTTAATGGCCTCAGGGACTGCAGATACGCAGTATTTT. Protein: CASSLMASGTADTQYF.

The chain links TRBV5-1 to TRBJ2-1; TRBD2 aligns across 12 bases. The CDR3 is 16 amino acids. Looked up from germline, CDR1 is SGHRS and CDR2 is YFSETQ. Losses at the gene ends were 4 bases for V and 4 bases for J; bases not matched to a gene: 6. The CDR3 bases are TGCGCCAGCAGCCTAGCCGGGACTAGCGGGTACAATGAGCAGTTCTTC. This encodes CASSLAGTSGYNEQFF.

Only a few counts were recorded for this clone. The genes are TRBV19 and TRBJ1-1; the D gene is possibly TRBD1 (6 bases). V shed 7 bases and J shed 4 bases, with 13 bases lying between them. CDR3 length equals 13 residues. Germline CDR1 is LNHDA and CDR2 is SQIVND (reference sequence). CDR3 sequence: CASTSPGATEAFF. The CDR3 nucleotides are TGTGCCAGTACTTCCCCGGGGGCCACTGAAGCTTTCTTT.

This clone was observed many times. CDR3 nucleotides: TGTGCCAGCAGTGAAAACCCCCAGGGACCCGGGCAAGAGACCCAGTACTTC. Protein: CASSENPQGPGQETQYF. The rearrangement links TRBV6-1 to TRBJ2-5; D could derive from TRBD1 or TRBD2 (5 bases each). The CDR3 runs to 17 residues. Germline CDR1 is MNHNS and CDR2 is SASEGT. Trimming removed 2 bases at V and 2 bases at J, with 18 bases between.

V usage is TRBV30 and J usage is TRBJ2-7; possible D gene TRBD2, 5 bases. The V gene lost 2 bases and the J gene lost 0 bases, with 11 bases spanning the gap. In germline, CDR1 is GTSNPN, CDR2 SVGIG (reference sequence). The CDR3 length is 14 residues. This CDR3 reads CAWSPRDFSYEQYF. DNA for the CDR3: TGTGCCTGGAGTCCCCGGGATTTCTCCTACGAGCAGTACTTC. The full variable domain, its missing parts supplied by reference TRBV30 and TRBJ2-7, is SQTIHQWPATLVQPVGSPLSLECTVEGTSNPNLYWYRQAAGRGLQLLFYSVGIGQISSEVPQNLSASRPQDRQFILSSKKLLLSDSGFYLCAWSPRDFSYEQYFGPGTRLTVT.

This clone turned up a few times. This chain joins TRBV7-2 and TRBJ1-5; the match to TRBD1 covers 9 bases. CDR1 is SGHTA and CDR2 is FQGNSA in the germline V gene. Trimming cost V 7 bases and J 7 bases; bases outside gene matches: 8. This CDR3 comprises 14 residues. CDR3: CASIPGQGSQPQHF. DNA for the CDR3: TGTGCCAGCATCCCGGGACAGGGTTCCCAGCCCCAGCATTTT.

J is TRBJ1-6 and V is TRBV30, with 7 bases aligning to TRBD1. The length of the CDR3 is 14 residues. Germline V gives CDR1 GTSNPN, CDR2 SVGIG (reference sequence). V lost 2 bases and J lost 6; bases outside the gene matches: 4. CDR3 nucleotides: TGTGCCTGGAGTCAGACAGGGCGTAATTCACCCCTCCACTTT. It encodes CAWSQTGRNSPLHF.

This clone has just a few counts. A read error is possible here, since a much larger clone lies one base away. The chain employs TRBV6-2 or TRBV6-3 and TRBJ2-3, with D possibly called TRBD1 or TRBD2 (5 bases each). The germline V gene encodes CDR1 MNHEY and CDR2 SVGEGT. This CDR3 is 15 amino acids long. The CDR3 DNA reads TGTGCCCGCAGTTCCGGGGCGCTAAGGGCAGATACGCAGTATTTT. It specifies CARSSGALRADTQYF.